These 9 T cell receptor beta chains originate from one sample sequenced in a study of STAT5B mutations in CD4+ large granular lymphocyte leukemia. The data were produced by immunoSEQ multiplex PCR, yet TCRdb's version contains in-frame clones alone and is incomplete. There are 45,000 to 55,000 clones in the sample; roughly three quarters occur only once, and 1.5% to 1.7% lies in the top ten. Sequencing input: CD4+ T cells from blood buffy coats. Source of these receptors: a human donor in good health.

This chain joins TRBV5-4 and TRBJ2-7; D gene uncertain. Trimming shortened V by 2 bases and J by 7 bases, and 13 bases separated the two germline ends. The CDR3 is made up of 13 amino acids. CDR1 is SGHNT, CDR2 YYREEE, per germline (reference sequence). This chain's CDR3 is CASSFDFGGEQYF. CDR3 nucleotides: TGTGCCAGCAGCTTTGATTTTGGCGGAGAGCAGTACTTC.

This clone was recorded only once. The chain uses TRBV9 and TRBJ2-4, with D possibly being TRBD1 (5 bases). V shed 3 bases and J shed 0 bases, with 13 bases lying between them. The CDR3 sequence is 16 residues long. The germline gives CDR1 SGDLS, CDR2 YYNGEE. The CDR3 sequence: CASSATSRGAKNIQYF. CDR3 DNA sequence: TGTGCCAGCAGCGCAACCTCTAGGGGAGCCAAAAACATTCAGTACTTC.

The chain carries TRBV19 and TRBJ1-1; 7 nucleotides line up with TRBD1. This CDR3 is built from 14 residues. The trim removed 5 bases at V and 1 base at J, leaving 4 bases unmatched. Germline lookup yields CDR1 LNHDA and CDR2 SQIVND (reference sequence). The CDR3 nucleotides read TGTGCCAGTAGTGTTTACAGGGGGAACACTGAAGCTTTCTTT. Protein: CASSVYRGNTEAFF.

This chain links TRBV7-3 with TRBJ2-1; D is unclear. The CDR3 totals 15 residues. V was shortened by 6 bases and J by 2 bases, with 14 bases between the two germline ends. CDR1 SGHTA and CDR2 FQGTGA come from the germline V gene. In nucleotides, the CDR3 is TGTGCCAGCAGTCCGATGATGTCCCCCTACAATGAGCAGTTCTTC. Translation gives CASSPMMSPYNEQFF.

The genes are TRBV18 and TRBJ2-7, with TRBD1 matching 8 bases. Germline assignment: CDR1 KGHSH and CDR2 LQKENI. V trimming: 3 bases; J trimming: 2 bases; junction bases outside the gene matches: 3. The CDR3 is made up of 14 amino acids. The CDR3 sequence: CASSPGQAPYEQYF. CDR3 sequence (DNA): TGTGCCAGCTCACCGGGACAGGCCCCCTACGAGCAGTACTTC. Full variable domain (remainder filled in from reference TRBV18 and TRBJ2-7): NAGVMQNPRHLVRRRGQEARLRCSPMKGHSHVYWYRQLPEEGLKFMVYLQKENIIDESGMPKERFSAEFPKEGPSILRIQQVVRGDSAAYFCASSPGQAPYEQYFGPGTRLTVT.

The J gene is TRBJ2-1, the V gene TRBV18; D uncertain. Between the trimmed V and J ends, which lost 2 bases and 13 bases, there was a span of 9 bases. Germline V gives CDR1 KGHSH, CDR2 LQKENI. This CDR3 is 11 amino acids long. The chain's CDR3 is CASSPREGQFF. The DNA for the CDR3 is TGTGCCAGCTCACCAAGGGAAGGCCAGTTCTTC.

This clone was counted between two and nine times. The chain carries TRBV18 and TRBJ1-4, with D unclear. Looked up from germline, CDR1 is KGHSH and CDR2 is LQKENI. The CDR3 is 14 amino acids. V was pared by 3 bases and J by 1 base, with 6 bases between. DNA for the CDR3: TGTGCCAGCTCACCGTCAGAAACTAATGAAAAACTGTTTTTT. This translates into CASSPSETNEKLFF.

The chain uses TRBV6-8 and TRBJ2-3; the D is unclear. This CDR3 comprises 16 residues. Trimming removed 9 bases at V and 4 bases at J, with 23 bases between. Germline V gives CDR1 MNHGY, CDR2 SAAAGT. This chain's CDR3 is CARMHPPPGAPDTQYF. The CDR3 coding sequence is TGTGCCAGGATGCACCCCCCGCCGGGTGCACCAGATACGCAGTATTTT.

This clone was seen just once. The junction departs from germline at one end; a sequencing error may be responsible. This chain links TRBV7-9 with TRBJ2-3, with 9 positions matching TRBD1. Germline CDR1 is SEHNR and CDR2 is FQNEAQ (reference sequence). This CDR3 has 12 residues. CDR3 in DNA: TGTGCCAGCAGCTTAGAGGGCCGGACAGGGGTTTTT. Translated, it gives CASSLEGRTGVF.